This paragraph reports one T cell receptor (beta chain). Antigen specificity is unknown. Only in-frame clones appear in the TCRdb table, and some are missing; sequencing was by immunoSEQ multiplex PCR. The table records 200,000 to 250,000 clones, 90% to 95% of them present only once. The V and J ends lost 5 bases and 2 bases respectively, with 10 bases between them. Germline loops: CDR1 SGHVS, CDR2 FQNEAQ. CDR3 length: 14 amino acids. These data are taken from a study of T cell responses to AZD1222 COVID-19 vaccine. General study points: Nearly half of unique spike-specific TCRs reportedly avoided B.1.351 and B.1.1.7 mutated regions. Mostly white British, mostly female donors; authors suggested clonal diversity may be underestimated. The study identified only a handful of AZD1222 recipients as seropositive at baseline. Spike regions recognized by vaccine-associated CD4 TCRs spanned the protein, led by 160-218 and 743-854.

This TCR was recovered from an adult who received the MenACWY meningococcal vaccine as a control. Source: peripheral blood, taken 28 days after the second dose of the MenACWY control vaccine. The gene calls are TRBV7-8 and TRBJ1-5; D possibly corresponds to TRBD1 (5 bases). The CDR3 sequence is CASSPGTGNQPQHF. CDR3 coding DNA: TGTGCCAGCAGCCCGGGGACGGGCAATCAGCCCCAGCATTTT. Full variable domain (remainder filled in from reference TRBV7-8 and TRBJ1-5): GAGVSQSPRYKVAKRGQDVALRCDPISGHVSLFWYQQALGQGPEFLTYFQNEAQLDKSGLPSDRFFAERPEGSVSTLKIQRTQQEDSAVYLCASSPGTGNQPQHFGDGTRLSIL.